One sample yielded the 18 T cell receptor beta chains listed below, sequenced in a study of shared clonotypes between healthy human individuals. CD45RO-negative cells were positively selected for CCR7, leaving out terminally differentiated effector memory CD45RA+ cells. The table came from immunoSEQ multiplex PCR; TCRdb's copy has only in-frame clones and leaves some out. The sample records hundreds of thousands of clones, 90% to 97% being singletons. Sample: naive CD8+ T cells sorted from blood. All receptors derive from a woman in her thirties in good health.

V is TRBV18 and J is TRBJ2-7; TRBD1 matches at 7 bases. From germline, CDR1 is KGHSH and CDR2 LQKENI. CDR3 length equals 15 residues. The V and J ends lost 2 bases and 0 bases, in that order; junction bases with no gene match: 4. The CDR3 here is CASSPGAGGSYEQYF. CDR3 coding DNA: TGTGCCAGCTCACCAGGGGCAGGGGGCTCCTACGAGCAGTACTTC. Full variable domain (outside the CDR3, taken from reference TRBV18 and TRBJ2-7): NAGVMQNPRHLVRRRGQEARLRCSPMKGHSHVYWYRQLPEEGLKFMVYLQKENIIDESGMPKERFSAEFPKEGPSILRIQQVVRGDSAAYFCASSPGAGGSYEQYFGPGTRLTVT.

The rearrangement links TRBV28 to TRBJ1-5; D gene uncertain. The CDR3 has 15 amino acids. The germline V and J ends were trimmed by 2 bases and 3 bases, with 11 bases remaining between them. The germline gives CDR1 MDHEN, CDR2 SYDVKM. For the CDR3, the DNA is TGTGCCAGCAGTTTAGTCCTGGGGTACAATCAGCCCCAGCATTTT. It translates to CASSLVLGYNQPQHF.

This chain uses TRBV19 with TRBJ1-1, with D possibly TRBD1 on 5 matching bases. Trimming removed 3 bases from V and 6 bases from J, with 8 bases in between. Germline CDR1 is LNHDA and CDR2 is SQIVND (reference sequence). The CDR3 length is 12 residues. The CDR3: CASSMVGPEAFF. CDR3 nucleotides: TGTGCCAGTAGTATGGTGGGGCCTGAAGCTTTCTTT.

The chain joins TRBV6-6 to TRBJ1-5; no clear D. CDR1 is MNHNY, CDR2 SVGAGI, per germline (reference sequence). The CDR3 loop spans 14 amino acids. V lost 6 bases and J lost 3, with 12 bases in between. The CDR3 protein is CASSARVSNQPQHF. The CDR3 nucleotides read TGTGCCAGCAGCGCCCGGGTCTCCAATCAGCCCCAGCATTTT.

The chain combines TRBV7-9 with TRBJ1-1; no reliable D call. V gave up 5 bases and J gave up 3 bases, with 13 bases separating them. Germline V gene sequence: CDR1 SEHNR, CDR2 FQNEAQ (reference sequence). CDR3 size: 14 residues. The CDR3 nucleotides read TGTGCCAGCAGCAAATATACTGAGGACACTGAAGCTTTCTTT. This translates into CASSKYTEDTEAFF.

CDR3 bases: TGTGCCAGCAGTGGACTAGCGGGAGTAGGGGAGCTGTTTTTT. Translated, it gives CASSGLAGVGELFF. This rearrangement joins TRBV27 to TRBJ2-2; 13 positions match TRBD2. The CDR3 covers 14 residues. V lost 5 bases to trimming and J lost 8 bases; unmatched junction nucleotides: 2. Germline loops: CDR1 MNHEY, CDR2 SMNVEV (reference sequence).

CDR3 sequence (DNA): TGTGCCAGCAGGACAGGGAGCGCCTACAATGAGCAGTTCTTC. Translating it yields CASRTGSAYNEQFF. The chain employs TRBV2 and TRBJ2-1, with TRBD1 matching over 7 bases. The V and J ends lost 6 bases and 2 bases, in that order; junction bases with no gene match: 4. The CDR3 is 14 amino acids. CDR1 and CDR2 (germline): SNHLY, FYNNEI.

CDR3 sequence (DNA): TGTGCCAGAAGCAACTCTAGCGGGAGGGCCGGCGAGCAGTACTTC. Translation: CARSNSSGRAGEQYF. V gene TRBV5-3 combines with J gene TRBJ2-7, with 12 bases lining up with TRBD2. TRBV5-3 is an ORF for which the function is uncertain. This CDR3 comprises 15 residues. With 4 bases clipped from V and 6 bases from J, the junction kept 8 bases outside the gene matches.

The V call is TRBV7-9, the J call TRBJ1-3, with a tentative D call TRBD1 (5 bases). CDR1 SEHNR and CDR2 FQNEAQ come from the germline V gene (reference sequence). CDR3 size: 16 residues. The V and J ends lost 3 bases and 0 bases respectively, with 12 bases between them. The CDR3 nucleotides are TGTGCCAGCAGCTTCGGGGGTCCAACCTCTGGAAACACCATATATTTT. It specifies CASSFGGPTSGNTIYF. The full variable domain, rest sourced from reference TRBV7-9 and TRBJ1-3, is DTGVSQNPRHKITKRGQNVTFRCDPISEHNRLYWYRQTLGQGPEFLTYFQNEAQLEKSRLLSDRFSAERPKGSFSTLEIQRTEQGDSAMYLCASSFGGPTSGNTIYFGEGSWLTVV.

This clone was seen a single time. The V and J genes are TRBV27 and TRBJ2-3, with 12 bases identical to TRBD1. The germline V gene has CDR1 MNHEY and CDR2 SMNVEV (reference sequence). CDR3 length: 18 amino acids. Germline trimming cut 0 bases from V and 3 bases from J; bases unmatched to any gene: 7. The CDR3 reads CASSLSPPGQGATDTQYF. In DNA, the CDR3 is TGTGCCAGCAGTTTATCCCCACCGGGACAGGGGGCGACAGATACGCAGTATTTT.

J is TRBJ2-5 and V is TRBV15; weak D call: TRBD1 (6 bases). The length of the CDR3 is 17 residues. Between the trimmed V and J ends, which lost 0 bases and 1 base, there was a span of 15 bases. Germline V gene sequence: CDR1 LNHNV, CDR2 YYDKDF (reference sequence). The CDR3 nucleotides read TGTGCCACCAGCAGAGATTGGGACACGGTTTCCCAAGAGACCCAGTACTTC. Translation: CATSRDWDTVSQETQYF.

This rearrangement joins TRBV6-5 to TRBJ2-1, with 11 bases that match TRBD2. The germline V gene encodes CDR1 MNHEY and CDR2 SVGAGI. The ends lost 5 bases at V and 6 bases at J; junction bases unmatched: 3. The CDR3 totals 14 residues. Here the CDR3 DNA reads TGTGCCAGCAGTCGCGGGACTAGCGGCAATGAGCAGTTCTTC. Translation: CASSRGTSGNEQFF.

The table lists this clone with a few counts. The rearrangement links TRBV29-1 to TRBJ2-2, with a weak D call TRBD2 (5 bases). The CDR3 contains 13 residues. Trimming removed 4 bases from V and 1 base from J, with 7 bases in between. The V gene's germline CDR1 is SQVTM and CDR2 ANQGSEA. The CDR3 region has the DNA TGCAGCGTTGCCGGACTGAACACCGGGGAGCTGTTTTTT. It codes for CSVAGLNTGELFF.

In this sample, this clone turned up once. The rearrangement uses TRBV27 and TRBJ2-1; 8 positions match TRBD2. Germline V CDR1 and CDR2: MNHEY, SMNVEV (reference sequence). The V gene end was trimmed by 5 bases and the J gene end by 7 bases; junction bases not matched to a gene: 4. The CDR3 runs 13 residues. CDR3 protein: CASSGLAINEQFF. Written as DNA, the CDR3 is TGTGCCAGCAGTGGACTAGCCATAAATGAGCAGTTCTTC.

Of note for this clone: Other DNA sequences in the same sample also yield this CDR3. The CDR3 DNA is TGTGCCAGCAGTGAGGGGACAGGGACCTACGAGCAGTACTTC. Amino acids: CASSEGTGTYEQYF. The rearrangement joins TRBV2 to TRBJ2-7; 9 bases line up with TRBD1. The CDR3 is made up of 14 amino acids. Losses at the gene ends were 3 bases for V and 2 bases for J; bases not matched to a gene: 2. Per the germline V gene, CDR1 is SNHLY and CDR2 is FYNNEI.

The rearrangement links TRBV2 to TRBJ2-1, with D perhaps TRBD2 (6 bases). Trimming took 8 bases from V and 10 from J, leaving 9 bases between them. The CDR3 runs to 10 residues. The germline CDR1 and CDR2 sequences are SNHLY and FYNNEI. CDR3 bases: TGTGCCAGCTTCGCGGGGGAGCAGTTCTTC. This sequence encodes CASFAGEQFF.

The chain uses TRBV2 and TRBJ1-4; 7 bases fit TRBD1. The CDR3 is 14 amino acids. Trimming cost V 6 bases and J 6 bases; bases outside gene matches: 7. Germline lookup yields CDR1 SNHLY and CDR2 FYNNEI. The CDR3 loop is CASSPQGTDEKLFF. CDR3 nucleotides: TGTGCCAGCAGCCCACAGGGGACGGATGAAAAACTGTTTTTT.

This rearrangement joins TRBV7-7 to TRBJ2-1; 10 positions agree with TRBD2. With 5 bases clipped from V and 9 bases from J, the junction kept 10 bases outside the gene matches. In germline, CDR1 is SSHAT, CDR2 FNYEAQ (reference sequence). The CDR3 loop spans 15 amino acids. The chain's CDR3 is CASSPFTSGASEQFF. For the CDR3, the DNA is TGTGCCAGCAGCCCATTCACTAGCGGGGCGTCTGAGCAGTTCTTC. Full variable domain (missing parts from reference TRBV7-7 and TRBJ2-1): GAGVSQSPRYKVTKRGQDVTLRCDPISSHATLYWYQQALGQGPEFLTYFNYEAQPDKSGLPSDRFSAERPEGSISTLTIQRTEQRDSAMYRCASSPFTSGASEQFFGPGTRLTVL.